This is a list of T cell receptor beta chains from one sample in a study of Ad26.COV2.S vaccination and SARS-CoV-2 variants. Libraries were prepared by immunoSEQ multiplex PCR; TCRdb keeps only in-frame clonotypes and omits some of them. The data contain 430,000 or so clones, approximately 90% of them seen just once; the ten biggest clones take up 12%. Sequencing was performed on peripheral blood, taken in a trial of Ad26.COV2.S vaccine versus placebo. The receptor set was obtained from a person aged 18-65 years who received the Ad26.COV2.S COVID-19 vaccine or a placebo. Both conserved end residues are part of each CDR3. The D gene is left open where the match is weak. Some rows mark clone size as missing; the rest say once, few, many or name a class of expanded clone.

J gene,D gene,V gene,clone size,CDR3 protein,CDR3 DNA
TRBJ2-5,-,TRBV7-6,-,CASSSDYQETQYF,TGTGCCAGCAGCTCCGACTACCAAGAGACCCAGTACTTC
TRBJ1-2,-,TRBV3-1/TRBV3-2,-,CASSQRNGDRYGYTF,TGTGCCAGCAGCCAAAGGAACGGGGATAGATATGGCTACACCTTC
TRBJ2-3,-,TRBV5-8,-,CASSLEVSTDTQYF,TGTGCCAGCAGCTTGGAGGTTAGCACAGATACGCAGTATTTT
TRBJ2-1,TRBD2,TRBV4-1,-,CASSLPRAGDNDEQFF,TGCGCCAGCAGCCTTCCAAGAGCGGGAGATAACGATGAGCAGTTCTTC
TRBJ2-7,-,TRBV30,once,CAWSPSYEQYF,TGTGCCTGGAGTCCGTCCTACGAGCAGTACTTC
TRBJ2-5,TRBD2,TRBV29-1,-,CSVGAGEETQYF,TGCAGCGTTGGTGCGGGAGAAGAGACCCAGTACTTC
TRBJ2-2,-,TRBV2,-,CASSEAHGFSDTGELFF,TGTGCCAGCAGTGAAGCGCATGGGTTCTCGGACACCGGGGAGCTGTTTTTT
TRBJ2-1,-,TRBV29-1,-,CSSWTYAYNEQFF,TGCAGCTCTTGGACTTACGCCTACAATGAGCAGTTCTTC
TRBJ2-7,TRBD2,TRBV7-6,few,CASSKTSLSYEQYF,TGTGCCAGCAGCAAGACTAGCCTCAGCTACGAGCAGTACTTC
TRBJ2-1,-,TRBV7-3,-,CASSLSAAMDEQFF,TGTGCCAGCAGCTTAAGTGCCGCAATGGATGAGCAGTTCTTC
TRBJ1-5,-,TRBV19,-,CASTTRPGSSTQPQHF,TGTGCCAGTACCACCCGGCCGGGTTCTTCAACTCAGCCCCAGCATTTT
TRBJ2-3,-,TRBV29-1,-,CSVENTDTQYF,TGCAGCGTAGAAAACACAGATACGCAGTATTTT
TRBJ1-4,-,TRBV5-1,-,CASSLATGSTNEKLFF,TGCGCCAGCAGCTTGGCTACAGGGTCCACTAATGAAAAACTGTTTTTT
TRBJ1-1,-,TRBV6-4,-,CASRRQTVEAFF,TGTGCCAGCAGGCGACAGACAGTTGAAGCTTTCTTT
TRBJ2-2,-,TRBV9,-,CASSVGVSNTGELFF,TGTGCCTCCAGCGTAGGGGTCTCGAACACCGGGGAGCTGTTTTTT
TRBJ2-7,TRBD2,TRBV5-1,-,CASSPTSGRLYEQYF,TGCGCCAGCAGCCCGACTAGCGGGAGGCTGTACGAGCAGTACTTC
TRBJ2-1,TRBD2,TRBV12-5,once,CASGWGGGAEQFF,TGTGCTAGTGGTTGGGGCGGGGGAGCGGAGCAGTTCTTC
TRBJ1-1,-,TRBV7-9,-,CASSLGGGNTEAFF,TGTGCCAGCAGCTTAGGAGGTGGGAACACTGAAGCTTTCTTT
TRBJ2-4,-,TRBV4-3,-,CASSQESSGPANIQYF,TGCGCCAGCAGCCAAGAATCGTCGGGTCCAGCAAACATTCAGTACTTC
TRBJ2-2,TRBD2,TRBV11-3,-,CASSLSLAGGNTGELFF,TGTGCCAGCAGCTTATCTTTAGCGGGAGGTAACACCGGGGAGCTGTTTTTT
TRBJ1-1,TRBD1,TRBV4-2,-,CASSLRQGRDTEAFF,TGTGCCAGCAGCCTCCGACAGGGTCGCGACACTGAAGCTTTCTTT
TRBJ2-2,-,TRBV14,-,CASSQLATANTGELFF,TGTGCCAGCAGCCAACTAGCGACCGCGAACACCGGGGAGCTGTTTTTT
TRBJ2-7,-,TRBV27,-,CASSLSSVYEQYF,TGTGCCAGCAGTTTATCTAGCGTCTACGAGCAGTACTTC
TRBJ1-2,-,TRBV19,-,CASTAGDFYGYTF,TGTGCCAGTACGGCAGGGGACTTTTATGGCTACACCTTC
TRBJ1-1,-,TRBV18,-,CASSTGNTEAFF,TGTGCCAGCTCAACGGGGAACACTGAAGCTTTCTTT
TRBJ2-4,-,TRBV2,-,CASSEVGPGGNIQYF,TGTGCCAGCAGTGAAGTTGGCCCCGGCGGAAACATTCAGTACTTC
TRBJ1-6,TRBD1,TRBV11-2,-,CASSLGGDRGSSPLHF,TGTGCCAGCAGCTTAGGCGGGGACAGGGGCTCCTCACCCCTCCACTTT
TRBJ1-1,-,TRBV18,-,CASSPNRNTEAFF,TGTGCCAGCTCACCCAACAGGAACACTGAAGCTTTCTTT
TRBJ2-3,TRBD2,TRBV10-3,-,CAIRASGSTDTQYF,TGTGCCATCAGGGCTAGCGGGAGCACAGATACGCAGTATTTT
TRBJ2-7,TRBD1,TRBV18,-,CASSPGTGLVGEQYF,TGTGCCAGCTCACCCGGGACAGGGCTTGTTGGCGAGCAGTACTTC
TRBJ1-5,TRBD1,TRBV24-1,-,CATSDSDRGLGQPQHF,TGTGCCACCAGTGACTCGGACAGGGGGCTAGGTCAGCCCCAGCATTTT
TRBJ2-4,-,TRBV12-1,once,CASSFVLGQTEANIQYF,TGTGCCAGCAGCTTTGTGTTGGGGCAGACTGAGGCGAACATTCAGTACTTC